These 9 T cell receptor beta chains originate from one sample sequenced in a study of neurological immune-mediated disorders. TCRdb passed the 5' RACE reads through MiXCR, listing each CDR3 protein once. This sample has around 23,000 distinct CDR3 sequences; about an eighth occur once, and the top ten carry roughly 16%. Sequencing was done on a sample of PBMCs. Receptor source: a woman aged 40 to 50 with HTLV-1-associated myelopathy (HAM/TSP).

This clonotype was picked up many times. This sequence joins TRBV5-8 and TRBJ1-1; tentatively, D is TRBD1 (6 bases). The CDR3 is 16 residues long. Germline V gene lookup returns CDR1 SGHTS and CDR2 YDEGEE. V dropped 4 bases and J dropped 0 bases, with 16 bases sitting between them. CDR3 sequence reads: CASSAYRELMNTEAFF. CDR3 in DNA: TGTGCCAGCAGCGCATACAGGGAGCTCATGAACACTGAAGCTTTCTTT.

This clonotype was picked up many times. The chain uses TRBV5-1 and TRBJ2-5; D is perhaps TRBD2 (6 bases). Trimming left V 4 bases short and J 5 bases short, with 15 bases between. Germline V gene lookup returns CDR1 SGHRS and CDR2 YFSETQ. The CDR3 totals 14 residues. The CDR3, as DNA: TGCGCCAGCAGCCTCGGAGGGCTCAGGGAGACCCAGTACTTC. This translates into CASSLGGLRETQYF. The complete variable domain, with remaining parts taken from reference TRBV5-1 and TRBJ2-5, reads KAGVTQTPRYLIKTRGQQVTLSCSPISGHRSVSWYQQTPGQGLQFLFEYFSETQRNKGNFPGRFSGRQFSNSRSEMNVSTLELGDSALYLCASSLGGLRETQYFGPGTRLLVL.

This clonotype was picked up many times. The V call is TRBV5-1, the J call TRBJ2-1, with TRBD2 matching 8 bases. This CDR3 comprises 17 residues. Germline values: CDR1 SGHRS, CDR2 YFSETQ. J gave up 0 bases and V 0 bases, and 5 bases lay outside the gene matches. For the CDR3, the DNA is TGCGCCAGCAGCTTGGGGGCTAGCGGGTTCTCCTACAATGAGCAGTTCTTC. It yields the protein CASSLGASGFSYNEQFF.

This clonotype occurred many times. Here the CDR3 reads CSAPRGSQPQHF. In DNA, the CDR3 is TGCAGTGCTCCCCGGGGATCTCAGCCCCAGCATTTT. The rearrangement uses TRBV20-1 and TRBJ1-5; the D is unclear. From germline, CDR1 is DFQATT and CDR2 SNEGSKA (reference sequence). Trimming left V 5 bases short and J 6 bases short, with 11 bases between. The CDR3 sequence is 12 residues long.

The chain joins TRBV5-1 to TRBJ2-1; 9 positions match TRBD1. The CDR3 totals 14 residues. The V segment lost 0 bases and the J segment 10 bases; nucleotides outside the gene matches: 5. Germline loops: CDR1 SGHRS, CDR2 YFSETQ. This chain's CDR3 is CASSLGDRAYEQFF. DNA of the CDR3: TGCGCCAGCAGCTTGGGGGACAGGGCCTACGAGCAGTTCTTC.

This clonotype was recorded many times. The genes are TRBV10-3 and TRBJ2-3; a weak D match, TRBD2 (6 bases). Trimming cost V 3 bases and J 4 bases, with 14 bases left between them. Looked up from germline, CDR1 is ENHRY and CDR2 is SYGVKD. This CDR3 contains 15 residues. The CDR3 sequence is CAISDVLADSDTQYF. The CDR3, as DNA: TGTGCCATCAGTGACGTTTTAGCGGACTCAGATACGCAGTATTTT.

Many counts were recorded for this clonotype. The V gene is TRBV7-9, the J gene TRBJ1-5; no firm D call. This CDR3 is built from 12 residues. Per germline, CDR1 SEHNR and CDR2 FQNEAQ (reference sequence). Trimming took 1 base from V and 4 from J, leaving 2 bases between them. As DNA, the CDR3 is TGTGCCAGCAGCTTAGAAAATCAGCCCCAGCATTTT. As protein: CASSLENQPQHF.

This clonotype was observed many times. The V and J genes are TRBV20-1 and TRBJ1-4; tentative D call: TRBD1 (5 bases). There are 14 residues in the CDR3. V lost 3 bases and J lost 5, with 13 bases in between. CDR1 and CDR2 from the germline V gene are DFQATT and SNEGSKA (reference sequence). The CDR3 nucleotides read TGCAGTGCTAGTAAGGCAGGGCTCAATGAAAAACTGTTTTTT. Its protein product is CSASKAGLNEKLFF.

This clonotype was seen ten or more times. CDR3 in amino acids: CSARSLTGTEDLFGNTIYF. CDR3 sequence (DNA): TGCAGTGCTAGATCTCTAACCGGGACAGAGGACTTATTCGGAAACACCATATATTTT. The chain has TRBV20-1 and TRBJ1-3; 7 bases map to TRBD1. The J segment lost 4 bases and the V segment lost 2 bases, leaving 20 bases of the junction unmatched. The CDR3 covers 19 residues. The germline V gene encodes CDR1 DFQATT and CDR2 SNEGSKA (reference sequence).